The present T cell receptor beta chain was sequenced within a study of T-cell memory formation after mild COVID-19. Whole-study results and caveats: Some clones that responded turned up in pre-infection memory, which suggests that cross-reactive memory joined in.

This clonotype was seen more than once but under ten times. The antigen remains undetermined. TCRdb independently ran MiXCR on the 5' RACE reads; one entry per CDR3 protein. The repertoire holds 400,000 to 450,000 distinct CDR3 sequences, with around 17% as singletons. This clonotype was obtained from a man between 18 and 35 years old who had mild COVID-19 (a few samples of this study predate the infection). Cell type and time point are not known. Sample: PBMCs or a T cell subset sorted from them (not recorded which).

CDR3 loop: CASSLGPGPKETQYF. The CDR3 DNA sequence: TGTGCCAGCAGCTTGGGCCCGGGACCGAAAGAGACCCAGTACTTC. This sequence joins TRBV5-5 and TRBJ2-5, with D possibly called TRBD1 or TRBD2 (5 bases each). CDR1 and CDR2 (germline): SGHKS, YYEKEE (reference sequence). Deletions cut 0 bases from V and 3 bases from J, with 12 bases between. This CDR3 region has 15 residues.